This T cell receptor beta chain was documented in a study of cytomegalovirus exposure and HLA in healthy donors. Study results and caveats: Later work found that TCR association rates differed between HLA loci; DRB1 had the most and HLA-C the fewest.

Amplification used 60 Vbeta primers and 13 Jbeta primers. The protocol was immunoSEQ multiplex PCR, while the TCRdb copy is restricted to in-frame clones and leaves out a portion. The sample contains under 150,000 clones, 81% of which appear only once. A word on this clone: Its antigen is not identified. A read error may account for a junction end that differs from germline.

Germline lookup yields CDR1 SGDLS and CDR2 YYNGEE. This CDR3 spans 14 amino acids. The chain couples TRBV9 to TRBJ2-7, with 10 bases aligning to TRBD2. Source material: PBMCs. The clonotype originates from a woman in her 30s in good health and CMV-seronegative. This CDR3 reads CASSPGTSDYGQYF. The CDR3 DNA sequence: TGTGCCAGCAGCCCGGGGACTAGCGATTACGGGCAGTACTTC.